The 6 T cell receptor beta chains below were found in one sample sequenced in a study of blood T cell repertoires in COVID-19 (dated by TCRdb to 2020 to 2021). The library was prepared using the immunoSEQ multiplex PCR assay. TCRdb's version of the immuneACCESS table is confined to in-frame rearrangements and falls short of the full clone set. An unresolved V gene accounts for under half of the shortfall where checked; the remainder is of unknown origin. The sample table records 170,000 or so clones; almost 80% of these occur just once. In total, the top ten clones hold 15% to 20% of the sample. Material: PBMCs or T cells enriched from blood (not recorded which). The receptors were sampled from a woman aged 45 to 65 who had recovered from COVID-19.

This chain links TRBV6-1 with TRBJ2-1; 9 bases fit TRBD2. This CDR3 spans 14 amino acids. CDR1 MNHNS and CDR2 SASEGT come from the germline V gene. V trimming: 4 bases; J trimming: 5 bases; junction bases outside the gene matches: 3. CDR3 protein: CASSVAGAHNEQFF. As DNA, the CDR3 is TGTGCCAGCAGTGTAGCGGGAGCCCACAATGAGCAGTTCTTC.

This clone has only a few counts. The rearrangement joins TRBV10-3 to TRBJ2-2; TRBD1 aligns across 9 bases. Germline trimming cut 6 bases from V and 7 bases from J; bases unmatched to any gene: 6. The CDR3 contains 14 residues. Per the germline V gene, CDR1 is ENHRY and CDR2 is SYGVKD. Here the CDR3 reads CAISTGQGSGELFF. CDR3 bases: TGTGCCATCAGCACGGGACAGGGTAGCGGGGAGCTGTTTTTT.

V is TRBV2 and J is TRBJ2-7; tentatively, D is TRBD1 (5 bases). Germline V gene sequence: CDR1 SNHLY, CDR2 FYNNEI. Between the trimmed V and J ends, which lost 2 bases and 7 bases, there was a span of 9 bases. CDR3 length: 12 residues. The CDR3 loop is CASSENSGEQYF. CDR3 in DNA: TGTGCCAGCAGTGAAAACTCAGGGGAGCAGTACTTC.

The rearrangement joins TRBV19 to TRBJ1-5, with 8 bases that match TRBD1. V trimming: 4 bases; J trimming: 7 bases; junction bases outside the gene matches: 12. The CDR3 consists of 16 residues. CDR1 LNHDA and CDR2 SQIVND come from the germline V gene (reference sequence). This chain's CDR3 is CASSKTGAGVRQPQHF. The CDR3 DNA follows: TGTGCCAGTAGTAAGACAGGGGCAGGGGTGAGGCAGCCCCAGCATTTT.

The genes are TRBV12-3 or TRBV12-4 and TRBJ1-2, with D hard to call. The V gene lost 3 bases and the J gene lost 5 bases, with 4 bases spanning the gap. This CDR3 comprises 11 residues. CDR3 residues: CASSFAYGYTF. The CDR3 nucleotides read TGTGCCAGCAGTTTCGCGTATGGCTACACCTTC.

This chain links TRBV18 with TRBJ2-5, with TRBD1 as a possible D gene (6 bases). Deletions cut 4 bases from V and 0 bases from J, with 15 bases between. Germline V gene data show CDR1 as KGHSH and CDR2 as LQKENI. This CDR3 has 16 residues. The CDR3 spells CASSRLTGQNQETQYF. The CDR3 nucleotides are TGTGCCAGCTCACGGCTAACAGGACAGAACCAAGAGACCCAGTACTTC.